This T cell receptor (beta chain) was observed in a study of blood T cell repertoires in COVID-19. Overall study: Some COVID-19 samples were acute and others convalescent; all came from the United States, Italy and Spain.

Study processing details: Amplifying reference gene primers gave estimates of nucleated cell counts. Method: immunoSEQ multiplex PCR; TCRdb's copy keeps in-frame clones and lacks some. V, J and clone size reflect that table, while D and trimming were determined from the DNA. Found here are roughly 40,000 clones, over 70% of them singletons; the top ten hold over 1%. This clone was seen once. The same CDR3 can be traced to other DNA sequences in this sample. There are 14 residues in the CDR3. V was clipped by 4 bases and J by 3 bases; unmatched bases: 2. Germline V lookup: CDR1 LGHDT, CDR2 YNNKEL (reference sequence).

The J gene is TRBJ2-5, the V gene TRBV3-1 (or the pseudogene TRBV3-2); 10 bases fit TRBD1. The sequenced sample consisted of peripheral blood. This clonotype originated in a middle-aged woman with acute or convalescent COVID-19. CDR3 in DNA: TGTGCCAGCAGCCGCGGACAGGGGGAAGAGACCCAGTACTTC. Its translation: CASSRGQGEETQYF.